This T cell receptor (beta chain) was documented in a study of spatial heterogeneity in lung cancer. On the study more broadly: In cases with available follow-up PBMC samples, these were sequenced at a median of roughly 23 months after resection. Sequence detection consistently recorded a greater number of beta-chain than alpha-chain sequences.

This clonotype was picked up a small number of times. This CDR3 comprises 13 residues. V lost 2 bases and J lost 5; bases outside the gene matches: 2. Germline loops: CDR1 LGHDT, CDR2 YNNKEL (reference sequence). MiXCR was run by TCRdb on the 5' RACE reads, yielding one entry per CDR3 protein. The table records more than 95,000 distinct CDR3 sequences, 10% to 15% of them present only once. The time point: blood at routine non-recurrence follow-up after resection. Whole RNA obtained from tumor, nontumor lung or frozen PBMC underwent sequencing without sorting. This chain uses TRBV3-1 with TRBJ1-1; TRBD1 agrees at 7 bases. This sequence was found in a male donor with early-stage non-small cell lung cancer. The sequenced sample was PBMCs, obtained at follow-up. CDR3 in DNA: TGTGCCAGCAGCCAATGGGGACAGACTGAAGCTTTCTTT. It is translated as CASSQWGQTEAFF.